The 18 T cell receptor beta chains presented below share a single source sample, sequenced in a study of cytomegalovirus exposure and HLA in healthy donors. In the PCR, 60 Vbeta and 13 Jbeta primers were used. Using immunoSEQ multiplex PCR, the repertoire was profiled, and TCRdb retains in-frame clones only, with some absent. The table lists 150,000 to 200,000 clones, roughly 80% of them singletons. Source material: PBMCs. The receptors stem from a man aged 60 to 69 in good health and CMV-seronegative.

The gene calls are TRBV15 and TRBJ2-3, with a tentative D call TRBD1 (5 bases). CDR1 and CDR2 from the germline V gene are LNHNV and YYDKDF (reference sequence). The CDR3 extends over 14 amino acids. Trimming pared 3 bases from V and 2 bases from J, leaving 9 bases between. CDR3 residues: CATSRNRNTDTQYF. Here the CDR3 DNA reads TGTGCCACCAGCAGGAACAGGAACACAGATACGCAGTATTTT. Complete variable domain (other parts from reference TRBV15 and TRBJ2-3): DAMVIQNPRYQVTQFGKPVTLSCSQTLNHNVMYWYQQKSSQAPKLLFHYYDKDFNNEADTPDNFQSRRPNTSFCFLDIRSPGLGDTAMYLCATSRNRNTDTQYFGPGTRLTVL.

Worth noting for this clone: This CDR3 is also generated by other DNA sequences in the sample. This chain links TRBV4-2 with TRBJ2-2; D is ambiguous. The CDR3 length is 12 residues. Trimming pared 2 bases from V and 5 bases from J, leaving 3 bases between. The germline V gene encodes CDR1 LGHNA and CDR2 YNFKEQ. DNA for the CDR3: TGTGCCAGCAGCCAACCTACCGGGGAGCTGTTTTTT. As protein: CASSQPTGELFF.

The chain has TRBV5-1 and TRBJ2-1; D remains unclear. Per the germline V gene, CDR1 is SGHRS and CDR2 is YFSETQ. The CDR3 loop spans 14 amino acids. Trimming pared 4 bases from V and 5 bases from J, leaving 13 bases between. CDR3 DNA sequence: TGCGCCAGCAGCGCGGTAGGCAGTCACAATGAGCAGTTCTTC. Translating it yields CASSAVGSHNEQFF.

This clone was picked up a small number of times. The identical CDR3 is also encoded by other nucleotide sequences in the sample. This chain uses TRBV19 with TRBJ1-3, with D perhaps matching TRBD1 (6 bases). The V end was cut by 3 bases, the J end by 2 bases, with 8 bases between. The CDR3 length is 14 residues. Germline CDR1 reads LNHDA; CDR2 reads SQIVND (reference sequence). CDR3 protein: CASSIGQPGNTIYF. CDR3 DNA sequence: TGTGCCAGTAGTATTGGACAGCCTGGAAACACCATATATTTT.

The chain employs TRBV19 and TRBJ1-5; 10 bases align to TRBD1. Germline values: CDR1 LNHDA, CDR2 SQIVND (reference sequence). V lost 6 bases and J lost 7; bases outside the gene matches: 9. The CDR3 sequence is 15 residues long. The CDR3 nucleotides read TGTGCCAGTAGAACCGGGACAGGGGACCCGCAGCCCCAGCATTTT. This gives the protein CASRTGTGDPQPQHF.

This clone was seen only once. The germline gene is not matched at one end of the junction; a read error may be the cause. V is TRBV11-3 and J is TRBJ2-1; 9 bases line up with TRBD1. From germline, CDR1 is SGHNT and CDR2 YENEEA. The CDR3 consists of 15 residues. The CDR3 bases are TGTGCCGGCAGCTTGGGACAGGGTTCCTACAATGAGCAGTTCTTC. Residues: CAGSLGQGSYNEQFF.

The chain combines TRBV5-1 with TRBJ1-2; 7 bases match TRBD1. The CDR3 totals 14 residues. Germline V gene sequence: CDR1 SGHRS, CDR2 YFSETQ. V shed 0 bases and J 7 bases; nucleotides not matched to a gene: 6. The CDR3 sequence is CASSLEAGGRGYTF. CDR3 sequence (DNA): TGCGCCAGCAGCTTGGAGGCAGGGGGTCGTGGCTACACCTTC.

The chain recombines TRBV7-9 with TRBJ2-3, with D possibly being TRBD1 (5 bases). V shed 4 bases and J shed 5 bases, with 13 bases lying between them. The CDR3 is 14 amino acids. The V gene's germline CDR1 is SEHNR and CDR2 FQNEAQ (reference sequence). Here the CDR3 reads CASSSGHLGDTQYF. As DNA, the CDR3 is TGTGCCAGCAGCTCAGGACACCTCGGAGATACGCAGTATTTT.

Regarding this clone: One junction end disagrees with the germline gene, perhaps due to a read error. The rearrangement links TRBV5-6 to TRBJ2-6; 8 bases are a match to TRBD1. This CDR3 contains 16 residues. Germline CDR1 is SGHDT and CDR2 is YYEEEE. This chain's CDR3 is CASTPDRGSLFTVLPF. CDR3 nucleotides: TGTGCCAGCACCCCAGACAGGGGAAGCCTCTTCACCGTCCTGCCTTTC.

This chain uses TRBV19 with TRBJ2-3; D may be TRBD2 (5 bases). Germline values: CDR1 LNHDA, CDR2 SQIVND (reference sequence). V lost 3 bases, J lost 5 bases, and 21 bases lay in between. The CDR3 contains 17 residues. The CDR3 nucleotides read TGTGCCAGTAGTATGAGGGCAAAGCCGGGCCCTGGAGATACGCAGTATTTT. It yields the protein CASSMRAKPGPGDTQYF.

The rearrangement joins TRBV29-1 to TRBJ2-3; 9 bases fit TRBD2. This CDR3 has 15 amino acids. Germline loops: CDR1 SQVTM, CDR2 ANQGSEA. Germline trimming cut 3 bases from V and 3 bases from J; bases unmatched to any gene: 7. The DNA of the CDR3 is TGCAGCGTTGAGACGGCGGGAGGGACAACAGATACGCAGTATTTT. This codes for CSVETAGGTTDTQYF.

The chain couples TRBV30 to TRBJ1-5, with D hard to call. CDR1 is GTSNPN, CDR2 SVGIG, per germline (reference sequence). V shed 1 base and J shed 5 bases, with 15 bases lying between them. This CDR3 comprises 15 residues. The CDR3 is CAWSDSPGQYQPQHF. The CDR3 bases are TGTGCCTGGAGTGACTCACCCGGTCAATATCAGCCCCAGCATTTT.

This CDR3 reads CASSLDRGEVAFF. The CDR3 region has the DNA TGTGCCAGTAGTCTGGACAGGGGGGAAGTCGCTTTCTTT. The chain carries TRBV19 and TRBJ1-1; 10 nucleotides agree with TRBD1. This CDR3 is 13 amino acids long. Trimming took 5 bases from V and 11 from J; bases not matched to a gene: 8. CDR1 LNHDA and CDR2 SQIVND come from the germline V gene (reference sequence).

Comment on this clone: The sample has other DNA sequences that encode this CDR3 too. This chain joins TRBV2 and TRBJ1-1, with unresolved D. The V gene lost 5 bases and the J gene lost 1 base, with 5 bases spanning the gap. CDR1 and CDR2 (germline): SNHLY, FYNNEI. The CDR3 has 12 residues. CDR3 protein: CASSRENTEAFF. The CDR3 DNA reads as TGTGCCAGCAGTCGGGAGAACACTGAAGCTTTCTTT.

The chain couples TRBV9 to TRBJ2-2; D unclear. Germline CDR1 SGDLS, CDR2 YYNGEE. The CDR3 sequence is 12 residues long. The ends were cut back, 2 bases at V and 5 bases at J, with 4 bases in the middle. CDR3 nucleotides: TGTGCCAGCAGCGTTAGTACCGGGGAGCTGTTTTTT. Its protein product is CASSVSTGELFF.

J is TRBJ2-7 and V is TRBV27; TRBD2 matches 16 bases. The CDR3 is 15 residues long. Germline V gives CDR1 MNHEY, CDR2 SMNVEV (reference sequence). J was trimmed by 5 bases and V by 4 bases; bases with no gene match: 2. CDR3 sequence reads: CASSWGLAGGHEQYF. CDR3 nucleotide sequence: TGTGCCAGCAGTTGGGGACTAGCGGGGGGGCACGAGCAGTACTTC.

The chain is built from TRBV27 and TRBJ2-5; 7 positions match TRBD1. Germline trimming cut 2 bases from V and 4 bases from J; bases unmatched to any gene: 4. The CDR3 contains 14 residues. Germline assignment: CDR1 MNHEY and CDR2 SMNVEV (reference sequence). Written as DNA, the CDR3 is TGTGCCAGCAGTTTAAGCAGGGGGAGAGAGACCCAGTACTTC. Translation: CASSLSRGRETQYF.

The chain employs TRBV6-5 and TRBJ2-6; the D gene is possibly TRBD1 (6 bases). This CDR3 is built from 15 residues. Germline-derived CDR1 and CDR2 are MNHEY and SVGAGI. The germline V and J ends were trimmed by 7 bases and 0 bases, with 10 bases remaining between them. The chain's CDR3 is CASNHRVSGANVLTF. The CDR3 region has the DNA TGTGCCAGCAATCACAGGGTCTCTGGGGCCAACGTCCTGACTTTC.